Presented here are 14 T cell receptor beta chains from one specimen sequenced in a study of CD8+ T cells in alopecia areata. Once RNA had been extracted, it was reverse transcribed into cDNA to act as the sequencing template. Method: immunoSEQ multiplex PCR; TCRdb's copy keeps in-frame clones and lacks some. This table holds 150,000 or so clones, around 47% found once. Specimen: CD4+ T cells sorted from blood. Receptor source: a human donor with alopecia areata.

In this sample, this clone turned up a few times. The CDR3 DNA sequence: TGTGCCAGCAGTCGGACTAACTGGGAGACCCAGTACTTC. Translated: CASSRTNWETQYF. This chain uses TRBV27 with TRBJ2-5, with D possibly being TRBD2 (6 bases). Germline V gene lookup returns CDR1 MNHEY and CDR2 SMNVEV (reference sequence). The ends were cut back, 5 bases at V and 5 bases at J, with 12 bases in the middle. This CDR3 region has 13 residues.

This clone was detected only a few times. This rearrangement joins TRBV2 to TRBJ2-7; no clear D gene. This CDR3 region has 13 residues. With 6 bases removed from V and 7 bases from J, the gap between germline ends came to 16 bases. Looked up from germline, CDR1 is SNHLY and CDR2 is FYNNEI. CDR3 region: CASSKDQIIEQYF. The CDR3 coding sequence is TGTGCCAGCAGCAAGGACCAGATTATAGAGCAGTACTTC.

As DNA, the CDR3 is TGTGCCAGCAGCTTTGGTACCCTCCTAGCAAACACCGGGGAGCTGTTTTTT. Its protein is CASSFGTLLANTGELFF. This sequence joins TRBV5-4 and TRBJ2-2; perhaps TRBD2 as D (5 bases). V dropped 2 bases and J dropped 2 bases, with 16 bases sitting between them. Germline CDR1 and CDR2: SGHNT and YYREEE (reference sequence). This CDR3 has 17 residues.

This clone appeared a few times. The chain joins TRBV14 to TRBJ2-6; TRBD1 matches at 7 bases. Germline CDR1 reads SGHDN; CDR2 reads FVKESK. This CDR3 is 17 amino acids long. Trimming cost V 2 bases and J 0 bases; bases outside gene matches: 4. For the CDR3, the DNA is TGTGCCAGCAGCCAATTGGGACAGAGCTCTGGGGCCAACGTCCTGACTTTC. It codes for CASSQLGQSSGANVLTF.

V is TRBV7-9 and J is TRBJ2-5; TRBD2 matches at 8 bases. V was pared by 4 bases and J by 1 base, with 8 bases of the junction left unmatched. The CDR3 extends over 16 amino acids. Germline CDR1 SEHNR, CDR2 FQNEAQ (reference sequence). CDR3 protein: CASSSQLAGSQETQYF. CDR3 nucleotides: TGTGCCAGCAGCTCCCAATTAGCGGGAAGCCAAGAGACCCAGTACTTC.

A few counts support this clone. The V call is TRBV29-1, the J call TRBJ2-3, with 9 bases matching TRBD1. There are 12 residues in the CDR3. Germline CDR1 reads SQVTM; CDR2 reads ANQGSEA. The junction had 3 bases not matched to a gene; V was cut back by 4 bases and J by 7 bases. In DNA, the CDR3 is TGCAGCGTTGGACAGGGGGAAAATACGCAGTATTTT. Its translation: CSVGQGENTQYF.

The rearrangement joins TRBV5-1 to TRBJ2-3; D perhaps matches TRBD2 (5 bases). This CDR3 is 14 amino acids long. Trimming removed 2 bases from V and 4 bases from J, with 11 bases in between. Germline V gene lookup returns CDR1 SGHRS and CDR2 YFSETQ. The CDR3 coding sequence is TGCGCCAGCAGCTTCGCGAGGGCCTCAGATACGCAGTATTTT. The encoded protein is CASSFARASDTQYF.

This clone was detected only a few times. Other nucleotide sequences in the sample specify the same CDR3. Written as DNA, the CDR3 is TGCAGTGCTAGGGCAGGGACTGAGCAGTTCTTC. It is translated as CSARAGTEQFF. The V and J genes are TRBV20-1 and TRBJ2-1; TRBD1 or TRBD2 may be the D gene (5 bases each). Looked up from germline, CDR1 is DFQATT and CDR2 is SNEGSKA (reference sequence). V lost 3 bases to trimming and J lost 9 bases, with 9 bases between them. The CDR3 runs 11 residues.

The CDR3 DNA reads as TGTGCCAGCAAACCTACCGTACGGGACGAGCAGTACTTC. Translation gives CASKPTVRDEQYF. V gene TRBV11-2 combines with J gene TRBJ2-7; no definite D call. Germline lookup yields CDR1 SGHAT and CDR2 FQNNGV. The CDR3 consists of 13 residues. Trimming removed 7 bases at V and 5 bases at J, with 15 bases between.

In its sample, this clone was seen a few times. The chain couples TRBV29-1 to TRBJ2-4; D remains ambiguous. The CDR3 is 12 residues long. Trimming left V 4 bases short and J 4 bases short, with 8 bases between. CDR1 and CDR2 (germline): SQVTM, ANQGSEA. CDR3 nucleotide sequence: TGCAGCGTTGCAGAGTCGAAAAACATTCAGTACTTC. Translating gives CSVAESKNIQYF. Looking up the rest from reference TRBV29-1 and TRBJ2-4 gives the full variable domain: SAVISQKPSRDICQRGTSLTIQCQVDSQVTMMFWYRQQPGQSLTLIATANQGSEATYESGFVIDKFPISRPNLTFSTLTVSNMSPEDSSIYLCSVAESKNIQYFGAGTRLSVL.

The V call is TRBV2, the J call TRBJ2-1; 8 bases are shared with TRBD2. Trimming cost V 7 bases and J 9 bases; bases outside gene matches: 11. The CDR3 length is 14 residues. Germline values: CDR1 SNHLY, CDR2 FYNNEI. The CDR3 DNA is TGTGCCAGCATTGGGACTAGAGTGTCGGGTGAGCAGTTCTTC. Protein product: CASIGTRVSGEQFF.

The rearrangement links TRBV29-1 to TRBJ1-5; D is unclear. This CDR3 has 12 amino acids. Germline assignment: CDR1 SQVTM and CDR2 ANQGSEA. The V end was cut by 4 bases, the J end by 1 base, with 5 bases between. The CDR3 DNA reads as TGCAGCGTTGGAGAGAGCAATCAGCCCCAGCATTTT. It translates to CSVGESNQPQHF.

This rearrangement joins TRBV6-6 to TRBJ2-3; D unclear. The CDR3 has 11 residues. Germline values: CDR1 MNHNY, CDR2 SVGAGI (reference sequence). V was cut by 6 bases and J by 6 bases, with 7 bases left in between. This chain's CDR3 is CASSPLDTQYF. CDR3 bases: TGTGCCAGCAGCCCTCTGGATACGCAGTATTTT.

This clone was seen a handful of times. Distinct nucleotide sequences in the sample also encode this CDR3. The V call is TRBV29-1, the J call TRBJ1-1; D may be TRBD1 (6 bases). Germline V gives CDR1 SQVTM, CDR2 ANQGSEA. The CDR3 contains 13 residues. V lost 6 bases and J lost 0, with 11 bases in between. The CDR3 loop is CSVKTGMNTEAFF. The CDR3 nucleotides are TGCAGCGTGAAGACAGGAATGAACACTGAAGCTTTCTTT.